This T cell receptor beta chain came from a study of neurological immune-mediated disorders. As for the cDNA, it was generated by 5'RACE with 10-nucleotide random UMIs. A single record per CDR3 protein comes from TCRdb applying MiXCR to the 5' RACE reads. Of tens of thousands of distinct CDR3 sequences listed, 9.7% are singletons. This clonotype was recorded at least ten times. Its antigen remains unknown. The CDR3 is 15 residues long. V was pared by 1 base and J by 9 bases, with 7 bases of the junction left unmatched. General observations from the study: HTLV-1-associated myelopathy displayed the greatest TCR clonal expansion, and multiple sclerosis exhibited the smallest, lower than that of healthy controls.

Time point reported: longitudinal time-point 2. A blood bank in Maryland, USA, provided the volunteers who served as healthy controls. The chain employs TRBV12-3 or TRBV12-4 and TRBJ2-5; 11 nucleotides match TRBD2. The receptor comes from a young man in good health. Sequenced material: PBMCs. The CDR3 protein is CASSLEKLAGAAQYF. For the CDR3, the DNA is TGTGCCAGCAGTTTAGAAAAACTAGCGGGAGCGGCCCAGTACTTC.